This T cell receptor beta chain was captured in a study of T-cell memory formation after mild COVID-19. Germline CDR1 is SNHLY and CDR2 is FYNNEI. This CDR3 spans 15 amino acids. V dropped 6 bases and J dropped 1 base, with 15 bases sitting between them. A few counts support this clonotype. Using constant-segment primers, 5'RACE produced TCR alpha and TCR beta cDNA libraries carrying sample barcodes and UMIs. TCRdb reprocessed the 5' RACE reads via MiXCR and lists one record per CDR3 protein. The data show some 210,000 distinct CDR3 sequences, with around 30% seen just once and roughly an eighth held by the top ten.

Sequencing was performed on PBMCs or a T cell subset sorted from them (not recorded which). The origin of this receptor is an adult woman who had mild COVID-19 (a few samples of this study predate the infection). Cell type and time point are not known. The rearrangement joins TRBV2 to TRBJ2-5, with D perhaps TRBD1 (8 bases). The CDR3, as DNA: TGTGCCAGCAGCGAGGGGGGGACAGGCCAAGAGACCCAGTACTTC. Its translation: CASSEGGTGQETQYF.